The TCR beta chain described here comes from a study of identical twins. Study conclusions and caveats: Conclusions leaned on cross-sectional statistical analysis and did not track the same donors over time.

Details on this clonotype: Its target is not known.

V was cut by 3 bases and J by 3 bases, with 12 bases left in between. This CDR3 region has 14 residues. Per the germline V gene, CDR1 is KGHSH and CDR2 is LQKENI. TCRdb itself ran the 5' RACE reads through MiXCR, one entry per CDR3 protein. The sample includes about 200,000 distinct CDR3 sequences, 7.5% of them seen just once. This sample was also put to use in a study of yellow fever vaccine responses in identical twins.

The receptor was isolated from a woman aged 18-29 years in good health. The sequencing sample was made of memory (CD45RO+) T cells sorted from blood. This rearrangement joins TRBV18 to TRBJ2-7; D is perhaps TRBD2 (6 bases). The CDR3, as DNA: TGTGCCAGCTCACCCCTCGGGACTGGCTACGAGCAGTACTTC. It codes for CASSPLGTGYEQYF. Looking up the rest from reference TRBV18 and TRBJ2-7 gives the full variable domain: NAGVMQNPRHLVRRRGQEARLRCSPMKGHSHVYWYRQLPEEGLKFMVYLQKENIIDESGMPKERFSAEFPKEGPSILRIQQVVRGDSAAYFCASSPLGTGYEQYFGPGTRLTVT.